This TCR beta chain stems from a study of CD8 T cells in Susac syndrome. Study-wide points: Regarding the TCR sequencing and HLA analysis, the study admitted that a relatively small number of individuals were involved.

Points on this clonotype: As yet, its antigen is unknown.

Sequencing of TCR beta, carried out with a high-throughput approach, was applied to CD8+ and CD4+ T cells from the blood. Relapsing-remitting disease, either stable or active, was present in the treatment-naive patients who were the multiple sclerosis controls. Random-hexamer reverse transcription was applied to roughly 0.45 to 1 ug RNA. Multiplex PCR with immunoSEQ amplified the TCR beta CDR3 across 54 Vbeta and 13 Jbeta. TCRdb itself ran the immunoSEQ multiplex PCR reads through MiXCR, one entry per CDR3 protein. The table shows 65,000 to 80,000 distinct CDR3 sequences, with 75% to 95% occurring only once. The CDR3 has 12 amino acids. With 8 bases removed from V and 9 bases from J, the gap between germline ends came to 16 bases. Germline V lookup: CDR1 SEHNR, CDR2 FQNEAQ (reference sequence).

The V gene is TRBV7-9, the J gene TRBJ1-1, with a weak D call TRBD1 (6 bases). Source material: CD8+ T cells from PBMCs. This clonotype was sampled from a human donor with multiple sclerosis. Here the CDR3 reads CASHEWTAQAFF. Here the CDR3 DNA reads TGTGCCAGCCACGAGTGGACAGCCCAAGCTTTCTTT.